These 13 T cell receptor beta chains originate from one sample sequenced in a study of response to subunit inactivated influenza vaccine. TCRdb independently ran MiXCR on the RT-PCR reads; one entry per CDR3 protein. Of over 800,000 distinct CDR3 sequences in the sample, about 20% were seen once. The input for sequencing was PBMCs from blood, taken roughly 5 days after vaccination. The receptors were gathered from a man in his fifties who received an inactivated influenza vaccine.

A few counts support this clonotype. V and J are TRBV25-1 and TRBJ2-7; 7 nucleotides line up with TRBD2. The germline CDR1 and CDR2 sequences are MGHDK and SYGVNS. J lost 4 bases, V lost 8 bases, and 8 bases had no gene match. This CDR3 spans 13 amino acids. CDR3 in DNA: TGTGCCAGCGGAAAATGGGGGGGATACGAGCAGTACTTC. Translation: CASGKWGGYEQYF.

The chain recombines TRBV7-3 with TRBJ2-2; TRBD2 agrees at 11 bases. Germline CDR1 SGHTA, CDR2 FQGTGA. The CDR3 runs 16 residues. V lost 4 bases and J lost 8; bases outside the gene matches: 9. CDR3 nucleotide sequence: TGTGCCAGCAGCTCGACTAGCGGGACTCGGCCGGGGGAGCTGTTTTTT. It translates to CASSSTSGTRPGELFF. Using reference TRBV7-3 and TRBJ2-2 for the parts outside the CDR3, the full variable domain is GAGVSQTPSNKVTEKGKYVELRCDPISGHTALYWYRQSLGQGPEFLIYFQGTGAADDSGLPNDRFFAVRPEGSVSTLKIQRTERGDSAVYLCASSSTSGTRPGELFFGEGSRLTVL.

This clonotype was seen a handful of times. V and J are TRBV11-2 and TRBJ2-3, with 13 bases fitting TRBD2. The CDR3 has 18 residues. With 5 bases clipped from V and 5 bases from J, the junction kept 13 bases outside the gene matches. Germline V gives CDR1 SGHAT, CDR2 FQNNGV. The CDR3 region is CASSPGLAGVPGEDTQYF. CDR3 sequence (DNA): TGTGCCAGCAGCCCCGGACTAGCGGGAGTTCCGGGTGAAGATACGCAGTATTTT.

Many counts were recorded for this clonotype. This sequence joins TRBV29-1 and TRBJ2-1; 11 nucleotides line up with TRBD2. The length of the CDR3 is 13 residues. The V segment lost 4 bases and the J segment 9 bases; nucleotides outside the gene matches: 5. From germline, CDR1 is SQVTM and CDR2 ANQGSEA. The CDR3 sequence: CSVATSGRGEQFF. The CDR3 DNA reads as TGCAGCGTTGCAACTAGCGGGAGAGGTGAGCAGTTCTTC.

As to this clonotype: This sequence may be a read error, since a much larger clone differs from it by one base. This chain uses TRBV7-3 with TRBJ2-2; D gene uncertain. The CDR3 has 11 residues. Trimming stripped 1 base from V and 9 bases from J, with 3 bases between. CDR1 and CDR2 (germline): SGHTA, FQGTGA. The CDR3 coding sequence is TGTGCCAGCAGCTTAAACTGGGAGCTGTTTTTT. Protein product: CASSLNWELFF.

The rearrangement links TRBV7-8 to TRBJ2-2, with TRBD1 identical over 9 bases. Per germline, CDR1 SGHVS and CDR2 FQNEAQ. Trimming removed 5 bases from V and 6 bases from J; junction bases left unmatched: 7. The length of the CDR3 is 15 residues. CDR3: CASSKQGAQSGELFF. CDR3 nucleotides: TGTGCCAGCAGCAAACAGGGGGCGCAATCCGGGGAGCTGTTTTTT.

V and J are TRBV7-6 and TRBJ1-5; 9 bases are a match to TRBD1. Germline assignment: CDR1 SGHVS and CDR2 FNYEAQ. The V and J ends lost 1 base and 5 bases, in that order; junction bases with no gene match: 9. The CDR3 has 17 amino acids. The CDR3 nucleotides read TGTGCCAGCAGCTTAGGTACAGGGGGCCCCCTGGATCAGCCCCAGCATTTT. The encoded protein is CASSLGTGGPLDQPQHF.

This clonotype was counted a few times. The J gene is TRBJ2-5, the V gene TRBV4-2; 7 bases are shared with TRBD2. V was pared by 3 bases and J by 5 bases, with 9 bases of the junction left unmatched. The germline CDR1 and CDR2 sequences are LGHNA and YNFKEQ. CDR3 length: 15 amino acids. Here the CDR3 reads CASSHAGTTGETQYF. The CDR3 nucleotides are TGTGCCAGCAGCCATGCCGGGACTACGGGGGAGACCCAGTACTTC.

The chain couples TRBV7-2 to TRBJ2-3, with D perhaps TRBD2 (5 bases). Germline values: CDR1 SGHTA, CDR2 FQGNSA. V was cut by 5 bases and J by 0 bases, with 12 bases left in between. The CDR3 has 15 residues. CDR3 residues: CASSPLDWSTDTQYF. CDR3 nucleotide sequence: TGTGCCAGCAGCCCATTGGACTGGAGCACAGATACGCAGTATTTT.

CDR3 amino acids: CAISDRGDYEQYF. The CDR3 nucleotides read TGTGCCATCAGTGACAGAGGGGACTACGAGCAGTACTTC. This chain uses TRBV10-3 with TRBJ2-7; tentatively, D is TRBD1 or TRBD2 (5 bases each). CDR3 size: 13 residues. The ends were cut back, 3 bases at V and 3 bases at J, with 9 bases in the middle. Germline lookup yields CDR1 ENHRY and CDR2 SYGVKD.

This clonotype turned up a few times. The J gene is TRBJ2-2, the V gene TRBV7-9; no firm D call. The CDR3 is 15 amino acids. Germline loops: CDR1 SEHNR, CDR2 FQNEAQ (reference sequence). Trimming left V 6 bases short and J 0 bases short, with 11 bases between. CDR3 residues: CASSENQANTGELFF. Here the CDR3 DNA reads TGTGCCAGCAGTGAGAACCAGGCGAACACCGGGGAGCTGTTTTTT. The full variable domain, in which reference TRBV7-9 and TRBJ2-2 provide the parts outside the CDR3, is DTGVSQNPRHKITKRGQNVTFRCDPISEHNRLYWYRQTLGQGPEFLTYFQNEAQLEKSRLLSDRFSAERPKGSFSTLEIQRTEQGDSAMYLCASSENQANTGELFFGEGSRLTVL.

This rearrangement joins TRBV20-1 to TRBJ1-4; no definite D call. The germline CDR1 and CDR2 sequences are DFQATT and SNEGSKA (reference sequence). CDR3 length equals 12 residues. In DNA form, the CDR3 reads TGCACCGCACTGGGGTCGGATGAAAAACTGTTTTTT. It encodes CTALGSDEKLFF.

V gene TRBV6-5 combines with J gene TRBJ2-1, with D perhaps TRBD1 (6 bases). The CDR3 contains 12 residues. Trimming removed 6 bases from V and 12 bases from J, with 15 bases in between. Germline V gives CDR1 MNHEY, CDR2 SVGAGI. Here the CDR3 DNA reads TGTGCCAGCAGAACCGGGACAAGTCGGCAGTTCTTC. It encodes CASRTGTSRQFF.